The 21 T cell receptor beta chains reported below all come from one sample, sequenced in a study of blood T cell repertoires in COVID-19. The method was immunoSEQ multiplex PCR; TCRdb's version includes in-frame clones alone and lacks a portion of them. The data contain approximately 69,000 clones, 82% of them seen just once; the ten biggest clones take up 1.8%. The source material was peripheral blood. These receptor sequences come from a woman aged 60 to 75 with acute or convalescent COVID-19.

The genes are TRBV2 and TRBJ1-2; weak D call: TRBD1 (5 bases). The CDR3 length is 13 residues. The germline gives CDR1 SNHLY, CDR2 FYNNEI. V was cut by 3 bases and J by 7 bases, with 12 bases left in between. The CDR3 coding sequence is TGTGCCAGCAGTGAGGCAAGGAGGGGTGGCTACACCTTC. It translates to CASSEARRGGYTF.

In this sample, this clone turned up a few times. The chain recombines TRBV30 with TRBJ1-2, with 7 positions matching TRBD1. V gave up 1 base and J gave up 5 bases; unmatched junction bases: 7. The CDR3 contains 14 residues. Germline V gene data show CDR1 as GTSNPN and CDR2 as SVGIG (reference sequence). CDR3 protein: CAWSGPRQGYGYTF. CDR3 sequence (DNA): TGTGCCTGGAGTGGCCCCCGACAGGGTTATGGCTACACCTTC. The whole variable domain, remainder taken from reference TRBV30 and TRBJ1-2, is SQTIHQWPATLVQPVGSPLSLECTVEGTSNPNLYWYRQAAGRGLQLLFYSVGIGQISSEVPQNLSASRPQDRQFILSSKKLLLSDSGFYLCAWSGPRQGYGYTFGSGTRLTVV.

The CDR3 nucleotides are TGTGCCAGCAGGCCCGGGTTCCTGTCACCCCTCCACTTT. Its translation is CASRPGFLSPLHF. This rearrangement joins TRBV12-3 or TRBV12-4 to TRBJ1-6, with no clear D. The CDR3 is 13 amino acids. V was cut by 6 bases and J by 10 bases, with 13 bases left in between.

The rearrangement uses TRBV7-3 and TRBJ1-1; possibly TRBD1 for D (6 bases). This CDR3 is 14 amino acids long. The germline V gene encodes CDR1 SGHTA and CDR2 FQGTGA. Trimming cost V 3 bases and J 9 bases, with 17 bases left between them. The CDR3 DNA reads TGTGCCAGCAGCTTCAACACAGGGCCGGAAAAAGCTTTCTTT. Protein product: CASSFNTGPEKAFF.

The chain has TRBV2 and TRBJ2-5, with a tentative D call TRBD2 (7 bases). In germline, CDR1 is SNHLY, CDR2 FYNNEI. The CDR3 loop spans 16 amino acids. Trimming took off 2 bases at V and 6 bases at J, with 19 bases between the two ends. The CDR3 here is CASSEISGGAYKTQYF. DNA for the CDR3: TGTGCCAGCAGTGAAATTAGTGGGGGGGCCTACAAGACCCAGTACTTC.

The J gene is TRBJ2-1, the V gene TRBV11-2, with a possible D match to TRBD2 (7 bases). The CDR3 spans 15 residues. The V end lost 1 base, the J end lost 6 bases, and 13 bases lay between the germline ends. The germline V gene has CDR1 SGHAT and CDR2 FQNNGV. The CDR3 is CASSLVLAGANEQFF. The DNA of the CDR3 is TGTGCCAGCAGCTTAGTTCTGGCGGGGGCCAATGAGCAGTTCTTC.

The J gene is TRBJ1-2, the V gene TRBV23-1, with TRBD1 as a possible D gene (6 bases). TRBV23-1 is classed as an ORF, of uncertain function. The CDR3 loop spans 12 amino acids. Between the trimmed V and J ends, which lost 0 bases and 10 bases, there was a span of 9 bases. This CDR3 reads CASSQSQGHYTF. CDR3 sequence (DNA): TGCGCCAGCAGTCAATCCCAGGGGCACTACACCTTC.

This clone came up a few times. This chain uses TRBV6-5 with TRBJ1-2, with D hard to call. The CDR3 has 13 amino acids. Between the trimmed V and J ends, which lost 0 bases and 6 bases, there was a span of 8 bases. Germline CDR1 MNHEY, CDR2 SVGAGI. CDR3 coding DNA: TGTGCCAGCAGTTACTCTGCGCTTAATGGCTACACCTTC. Amino acid sequence: CASSYSALNGYTF.

The rearrangement uses TRBV10-3 and TRBJ1-4; 7 nucleotides match TRBD1. Germline values: CDR1 ENHRY, CDR2 SYGVKD. The CDR3 is 17 residues long. V shed 0 bases, J shed 6 bases, and the junction held 10 bases outside the gene matches. The CDR3 spells CAISESLRGKGYEKLFF. The CDR3 DNA is TGTGCCATCAGTGAGTCCCTCAGGGGGAAAGGATATGAAAAACTGTTTTTT.

The chain couples TRBV29-1 to TRBJ2-5; no reliable D call. Germline values: CDR1 SQVTM, CDR2 ANQGSEA. V was shortened by 0 bases and J by 5 bases, with 10 bases between the two germline ends. The CDR3 has 13 amino acids. The CDR3 is CSVEETLGETQYF. CDR3 nucleotide sequence: TGCAGCGTTGAAGAAACCCTAGGCGAGACCCAGTACTTC.

The chain employs TRBV12-3 or TRBV12-4 and TRBJ1-2; a possible D gene is TRBD1 (5 bases). Trimming took off 2 bases at V and 7 bases at J, with 11 bases between the two ends. This CDR3 has 13 amino acids. CDR3 sequence: CASSLSGARGYTF. CDR3 coding DNA: TGTGCCAGCAGTTTAAGTGGGGCCCGTGGCTACACCTTC.

The chain's CDR3 is CASSIGSRQGIGETQYF. The CDR3 DNA reads TGTGCCAGTAGTATAGGTAGCAGACAGGGGATAGGAGAGACCCAGTACTTC. This rearrangement joins TRBV19 to TRBJ2-5; the match to TRBD1 covers 8 bases. Germline trimming cut 1 base from V and 4 bases from J; bases unmatched to any gene: 11. This CDR3 contains 17 residues. CDR1 is LNHDA and CDR2 is SQIVND in the germline V gene (reference sequence).

The chain recombines TRBV5-6 with TRBJ1-5; 7 bases line up with TRBD1. The CDR3 is made up of 15 amino acids. Germline CDR1 is SGHDT and CDR2 is YYEEEE. J gave up 6 bases and V 2 bases, and 8 bases lay outside the gene matches. The CDR3: CASSFGQGVGQPQHF. DNA of the CDR3: TGTGCCAGCAGCTTCGGGCAGGGGGTAGGTCAGCCCCAGCATTTT.

The rearrangement links TRBV5-1 to TRBJ1-2, with TRBD1 as a possible D gene (6 bases). Germline CDR1 is SGHRS and CDR2 is YFSETQ. This CDR3 has 14 residues. V was pared by 6 bases and J by 2 bases, with 14 bases between. The CDR3 sequence is CASKVTGLNYGYTF. CDR3 DNA: TGCGCCAGCAAAGTAACAGGGTTGAACTATGGCTACACCTTC.

The V and J genes are TRBV19 and TRBJ1-5; no reliable D call. Trimming left V 2 bases short and J 3 bases short, with 20 bases between. Germline CDR1 and CDR2: LNHDA and SQIVND (reference sequence). The CDR3 is made up of 18 amino acids. CDR3 loop: CASSIISPGSRDNQPQHF. CDR3 DNA: TGTGCCAGTAGTATAATTTCCCCCGGGTCCCGGGACAATCAGCCCCAGCATTTT.

The V call is TRBV9, the J call TRBJ2-7; D may be TRBD2 (6 bases). V was pared by 0 bases and J by 2 bases, with 24 bases between. The germline V gene has CDR1 SGDLS and CDR2 YYNGEE. The length of the CDR3 is 19 residues. The CDR3 DNA sequence: TGTGCCAGCAGCGTAGACGCTTCCCACACATACGAGCGGGCCTACGAGCAGTACTTC. It specifies CASSVDASHTYERAYEQYF.

V gene TRBV7-3 combines with J gene TRBJ2-1; 11 bases line up with TRBD2. In germline, CDR1 is SGHTA, CDR2 FQGTGA. The CDR3 is 16 residues long. Trimming took 5 bases from V and 7 from J; bases not matched to a gene: 10. The CDR3 here is CASSPSTSGSPNEQFF. The CDR3 region has the DNA TGTGCCAGCAGCCCCTCTACTAGCGGGAGTCCTAATGAGCAGTTCTTC.

The CDR3 DNA sequence: TGTGCCAGCAGGGCGCTAGCGCCTAGTGAGCAGTTCTTC. Translating gives CASRALAPSEQFF. The V gene is TRBV12-3 or TRBV12-4, the J gene TRBJ2-1; D is possibly TRBD2 (6 bases). This CDR3 is built from 13 residues. Trimming stripped 6 bases from V and 9 bases from J, with 15 bases between.

This clone was counted between two and nine times. This chain uses TRBV4-1 with TRBJ1-1; no clear D gene. CDR1 is MGHRA, CDR2 YSYEKL, per germline. The CDR3 runs 20 residues. V gave up 0 bases and J gave up 0 bases, with 23 bases separating them. This chain's CDR3 is CASSQDQLLGSRRVNTEAFF. In DNA, the CDR3 is TGCGCCAGCAGCCAAGATCAGCTGCTTGGAAGTAGGAGGGTGAACACTGAAGCTTTCTTT.

For the CDR3, the DNA is TGCGCCAGCAGCTTGGAGGAGGCCCGGGGCACCGGGGAGCTGTTTTTT. Translated, it gives CASSLEEARGTGELFF. The gene calls are TRBV5-1 and TRBJ2-2, with a weak D call TRBD2 (5 bases). The CDR3 consists of 16 residues. The V and J ends lost 0 bases and 4 bases respectively, with 13 bases between them. Germline assignment: CDR1 SGHRS and CDR2 YFSETQ. The whole variable domain, remainder taken from reference TRBV5-1 and TRBJ2-2, is KAGVTQTPRYLIKTRGQQVTLSCSPISGHRSVSWYQQTPGQGLQFLFEYFSETQRNKGNFPGRFSGRQFSNSRSEMNVSTLELGDSALYLCASSLEEARGTGELFFGEGSRLTVL.

This sequence joins TRBV30 and TRBJ1-2; D perhaps matches TRBD1 (6 bases). The length of the CDR3 is 17 residues. CDR1 GTSNPN and CDR2 SVGIG come from the germline V gene (reference sequence). V lost 0 bases to trimming and J lost 4 bases, with 21 bases between them. In nucleotides, the CDR3 is TGTGCCTGGAGTGTAGCCGAGACAGGCCTACGGGTCTATGGCTACACCTTC. Translation: CAWSVAETGLRVYGYTF.